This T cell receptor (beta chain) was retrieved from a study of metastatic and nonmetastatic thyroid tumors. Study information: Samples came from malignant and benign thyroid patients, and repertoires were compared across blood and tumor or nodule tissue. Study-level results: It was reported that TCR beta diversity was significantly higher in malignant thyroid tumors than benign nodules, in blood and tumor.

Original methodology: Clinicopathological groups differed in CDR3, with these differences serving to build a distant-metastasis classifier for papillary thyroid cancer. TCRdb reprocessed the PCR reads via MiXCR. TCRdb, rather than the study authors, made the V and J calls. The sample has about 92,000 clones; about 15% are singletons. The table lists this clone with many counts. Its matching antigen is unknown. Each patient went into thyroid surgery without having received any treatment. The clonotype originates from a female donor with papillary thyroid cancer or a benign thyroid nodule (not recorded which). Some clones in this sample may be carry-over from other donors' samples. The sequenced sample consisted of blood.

The CDR3 bases are TGTGCCAGTGGTGCTAGCGGGGGAACAGATACGCAGTATTTT. It translates to CASGASGGTDTQYF. The chain links TRBV19 to TRBJ2-3; 10 bases line up with TRBD2. Germline assignment: CDR1 LNHDA and CDR2 SQIVND (reference sequence). V was pared by 8 bases and J by 3 bases, with 5 bases of the junction left unmatched. This CDR3 comprises 14 residues. Variable domain in full (rest from reference TRBV19 and TRBJ2-3): DGGITQSPKYLFRKEGQNVTLSCEQNLNHDAMYWYRQDPGQGLRLIYYSQIVNDFQKGDIAEGYSVSREKKESFPLTVTSAQKNPTAFYLCASGASGGTDTQYFGPGTRLTVL.